These 14 T cell receptor beta chains were all obtained from the same sample, sequenced in a study of regulatory T cells in long-lasting Graves disease (dated by TCRdb to the early 2020s). The sample's time point label is to be understood as: newly diagnosed GD, antithyroid drugs for less than 3 months. For both TCR sequencing and RNA sequencing, RNA was extracted from PBMCs using TRIzol. The receptor library was made with multiplex PCR. TCRdb shows the sequencer as Illumina HiSeq 4000. To build TCR beta libraries, CDR3 regions were amplified by Arm-PCR using iRepertoire HTBI primers. TCRdb trimmed the raw reads at Q25, called clones with MiXCR and kept productive beta chains. Rows are unified per CDR3 protein, each entry keeping the most common DNA and genes. Here the sample has 420,000 or so distinct CDR3 sequences; over 15% occur a single time. 20% to 25% of the sample belongs to the ten largest clones.

The same data also went into a second study, on T cells in Graves' hyperthyroidism and ophthalmopathy.

The material sequenced was peripheral blood mononuclear cells (PBMCs), taken at new diagnosis, from a patient treated with antithyroid drugs. These receptors all stem from a woman aged 18 to 35 with Graves disease. Donor details come from another sample of the same person, matched by shared clones.

The DNA for the CDR3 is TGTGCCAGCGTCCTTGGACAGGGAGATTCACCCCTCCACTTT. It specifies CASVLGQGDSPLHF. The V call is TRBV12-3 or TRBV12-4, the J call TRBJ1-6; 8 bases map to TRBD1. The V and J ends lost 8 bases and 8 bases, in that order; junction bases with no gene match: 8. This CDR3 region has 14 residues.

Concerning this clonotype: A clone one base away is much larger, so this may be a read error. The V gene is TRBV24-1, the J gene TRBJ2-7, with 16 bases aligning to TRBD2. CDR3 size: 19 residues. Trimming at V came to 4 bases and at J to 7 bases, leaving 15 bases not matched to a gene. The germline CDR1 and CDR2 sequences are KGHDR and SFDVKD. CDR3 protein: CATSETGTSGRAFRNEQYF. The DNA of the CDR3 is TGTGCCACCAGTGAAACCGGGACTAGCGGGAGGGCCTTTCGGAATGAGCAGTACTTC.

This clonotype was recorded many times. The chain combines TRBV12-3 or TRBV12-4 with TRBJ2-1; TRBD2 aligns across 12 bases. The CDR3 spans 18 residues. Unmatched junction bases numbered 7, after V lost 3 bases and J lost 1 base. The CDR3 bases are TGTGCCAGCAGTTTCGGACTAGCGGGGCTGATATCCTACAATGAGCAGTTCTTC. It is translated as CASSFGLAGLISYNEQFF.

The sample holds many counts of this clonotype. The gene calls are TRBV6-1 and TRBJ2-1; possible D gene TRBD2, 6 bases. The CDR3 contains 16 residues. Germline CDR1 MNHNS, CDR2 SASEGT. V was clipped by 8 bases and J by 2 bases, with 19 bases between them. CDR3 sequence: CASSLVGTPTYNEQFF. For the CDR3, the DNA is TGTGCCAGCTCCCTCGTGGGGACTCCTACCTACAATGAGCAGTTCTTC.

This clonotype turned up a few times. This chain connects TRBV27 to TRBJ1-1; the D gene is possibly TRBD1 (5 bases). There are 12 residues in the CDR3. V gave up 1 base and J gave up 7 bases, with 7 bases separating them. Germline V gene data show CDR1 as MNHEY and CDR2 as SMNVEV (reference sequence). CDR3 DNA sequence: TGTGCCAGCAGTTTATTCGGGGGTGAAGCTTTCTTT. The encoded protein is CASSLFGGEAFF.

The rearrangement links TRBV20-1 to TRBJ2-3; D not resolved. There are 13 residues in the CDR3. Trimming took off 1 base at V and 4 bases at J, with 9 bases between the two ends. CDR1 is DFQATT, CDR2 SNEGSKA, per germline (reference sequence). CDR3 loop: CSARAPRADTQYF. The CDR3 nucleotides read TGCAGTGCTAGAGCGCCCCGTGCAGATACGCAGTATTTT.

Only a few counts were recorded for this clonotype. J is TRBJ2-2 and V is TRBV9; 7 bases fit TRBD1. This CDR3 has 16 amino acids. The V gene's germline CDR1 is SGDLS and CDR2 YYNGEE. V lost 0 bases, J lost 5 bases, and 7 bases stayed unmatched. This chain's CDR3 is CASSVEGAADTGELFF. For the CDR3, the DNA is TGTGCCAGCAGCGTAGAGGGGGCCGCGGATACCGGGGAGCTGTTTTTT.

This clonotype has a count of ten or more. This chain connects TRBV20-1 to TRBJ2-1, with 8 bases identical to TRBD2. The junction had 10 bases not matched to a gene; V was cut back by 5 bases and J by 10 bases. CDR3 length equals 13 residues. CDR1 and CDR2 from the germline V gene are DFQATT and SNEGSKA (reference sequence). The CDR3 sequence: CSAPGLGTYEQFF. In DNA, the CDR3 is TGCAGTGCTCCGGGACTAGGGACTTACGAGCAGTTCTTC.

This clonotype occurred a few times. Given a much more abundant clone one base away, this may be a read error. The rearrangement links TRBV2 to TRBJ2-1, with 7 positions matching TRBD2. CDR1 SNHLY and CDR2 FYNNEI come from the germline V gene. The CDR3 has 14 residues. Trimming cost V 11 bases and J 6 bases; bases outside gene matches: 13. The CDR3 spells CAGPPRGGTNEQFF. The CDR3 DNA reads as TGTGCCGGCCCCCCCCGCGGGGGTACCAATGAGCAGTTCTTC.

Note on this clonotype: A read error may explain this, as a much larger clone is one base away. The chain uses TRBV20-1 and TRBJ2-1; 9 nucleotides match TRBD2. The trim removed 3 bases at V and 15 bases at J, leaving 12 bases unmatched. Germline V lookup: CDR1 DFQATT, CDR2 SNEGSKA (reference sequence). The CDR3 contains 13 residues. The CDR3 loop reads CSASRASGTWGFF. For the CDR3, the DNA is TGCAGTGCTAGTCGGGCTAGCGGGACCTGGGGGTTCTTC.

The chain has TRBV27 and TRBJ2-2, with no clear D. The CDR3 totals 14 residues. Germline CDR1 reads MNHEY; CDR2 reads SMNVEV (reference sequence). Deletions cut 6 bases from V and 6 bases from J, with 14 bases between. The CDR3 DNA sequence: TGTGCCAGCAGCACTACGTGGGCCGCCGGGGAGCTGTTTTTT. As protein: CASSTTWAAGELFF.

The table lists this clonotype with many counts. This chain uses TRBV14 with TRBJ1-2; D is unresolved. V was cut by 1 base and J by 4 bases, with 10 bases left in between. Germline CDR1 SGHDN, CDR2 FVKESK. This CDR3 comprises 14 residues. This chain's CDR3 is CASSQVGAIYGYTF. CDR3 DNA: TGTGCCAGCAGCCAAGTCGGTGCGATCTATGGCTACACCTTC.

This clonotype was seen ten or more times. The V call is TRBV2, the J call TRBJ1-1, with D unresolved. This CDR3 has 13 amino acids. Per the germline V gene, CDR1 is SNHLY and CDR2 is FYNNEI. V was clipped by 3 bases and J by 0 bases, with 5 bases between them. In DNA, the CDR3 is TGTGCCAGCAGTGATCTAGTGAACACTGAAGCTTTCTTT. It specifies CASSDLVNTEAFF.

This rearrangement joins TRBV5-4 to TRBJ2-3, with 13 bases that match TRBD2. This CDR3 contains 17 residues. The V segment lost 4 bases and the J segment 4 bases; nucleotides outside the gene matches: 9. Germline V CDR1 and CDR2: SGHNT, YYREEE (reference sequence). CDR3 nucleotide sequence: TGTGCCAGCAGCCCCCAAGGACTAGCGGGAGTCTCAGATACGCAGTATTTT. This translates into CASSPQGLAGVSDTQYF.